This T cell receptor (beta chain) was documented in a study of blood T cell repertoires in COVID-19. Across the study: From T cells, B-cell-depleted T cells, or PBMCs came the material, which was cDNA or gDNA.

This CDR3 has 15 residues. The germline V gene encodes CDR1 LGHDT and CDR2 YNNKEL (reference sequence). Trimming at V came to 5 bases and at J to 5 bases, leaving 6 bases not matched to a gene. Authors' processing steps: Estimated nucleated cell counts came from reference gene primer amplification. Sequenced by immunoSEQ multiplex PCR; TCRdb stores in-frame clones only, minus some. V and J calls and clone size follow that table, whereas D and trimming were derived from the DNA. The sample yields fewer than 35,000 clones, 85% to 90% seen once. The count of this clone is one. V is TRBV3-1 (or the pseudogene TRBV3-2) and J is TRBJ2-3, with 11 bases fitting TRBD2. The receptor was derived from an older man with active COVID-19. The sample consisted of peripheral blood. The CDR3 DNA follows: TGTGCCAGCAGCACTAGCGGGGGAGTCCGAGATACGCAGTATTTT. Translating gives CASSTSGGVRDTQYF.